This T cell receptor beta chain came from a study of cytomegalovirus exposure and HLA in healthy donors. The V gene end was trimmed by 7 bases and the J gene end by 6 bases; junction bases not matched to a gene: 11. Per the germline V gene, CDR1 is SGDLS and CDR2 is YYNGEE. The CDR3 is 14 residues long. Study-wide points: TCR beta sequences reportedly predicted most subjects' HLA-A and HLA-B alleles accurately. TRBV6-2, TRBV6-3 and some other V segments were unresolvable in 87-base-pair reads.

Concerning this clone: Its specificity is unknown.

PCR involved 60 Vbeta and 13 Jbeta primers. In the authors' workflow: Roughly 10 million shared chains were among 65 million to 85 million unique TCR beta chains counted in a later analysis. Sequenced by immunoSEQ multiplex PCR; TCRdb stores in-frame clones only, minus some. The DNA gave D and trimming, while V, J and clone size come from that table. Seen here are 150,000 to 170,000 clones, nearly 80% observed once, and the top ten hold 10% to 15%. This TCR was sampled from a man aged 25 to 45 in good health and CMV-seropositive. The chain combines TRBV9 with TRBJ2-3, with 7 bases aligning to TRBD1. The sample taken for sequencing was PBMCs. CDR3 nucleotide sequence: TGTGCCAGCGCCCCTGAAGGGGGCCTTGATACGCAGTATTTT. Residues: CASAPEGGLDTQYF. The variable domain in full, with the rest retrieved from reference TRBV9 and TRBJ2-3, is DSGVTQTPKHLITATGQRVTLRCSPRSGDLSVYWYQQSLDQGLQFLIQYYNGEERAKGNILERFSAQQFPDLHSELNLSSLELGDSALYFCASAPEGGLDTQYFGPGTRLTVL.